The rows below give T cell receptor beta chains drawn from one sample of a study of blood T cell repertoires in COVID-19. Sequencing used immunoSEQ multiplex PCR; TCRdb keeps in-frame clones, though not all of them. This sample has 65,000 or so clones; approximately 80% occur once, and the top ten carry around 6.4%. The sample taken for sequencing was peripheral blood. These receptor sequences come from a woman between 50 and 59 years old with active or convalescent COVID-19. Both conserved end residues are part of each CDR3. The order of the fields is J gene, D gene, V gene, clone size, CDR3 DNA, CDR3 protein. A D gene is named only where the DNA matches it firmly. Rows may omit the clone size; those that give it use once, few, many or a size class.

>TRBJ2-1|.|TRBV5-1|.
TGCGCCAGCAGCTTGGTCGGCGGGTTGGACGGGCAGTTCTTC
CASSLVGGLDGQFF
>TRBJ1-1|TRBD1|TRBV7-2|.
TGTGCCAGCAGTCAGGGGGGATGGGGCACTGAAGCTTTCTTT
CASSQGGWGTEAFF
>TRBJ2-3|TRBD2|TRBV4-1|.
TGCGCCAGCAGCCAAGTAGTGGCTAGCGGGGGACCTAGCACAGATACGCAGTATTTT
CASSQVVASGGPSTDTQYF
>TRBJ1-2|TRBD1|TRBV5-1|once
TGCGCCAGCAGCTTCGCACCGGGACAGGGGGTTTATGGCTACACCTTC
CASSFAPGQGVYGYTF
>TRBJ2-2|.|TRBV7-9|few
TGTGCCAGCAGCATATTAACCGGAGGCGGGGAGCTGTTTTTT
CASSILTGGGELFF
>TRBJ1-2|.|TRBV2|.
TGTGCCAGCAGCGTTGTGGCAGGGAATGGCTACACCTTC
CASSVVAGNGYTF
>TRBJ1-4|TRBD1|TRBV6-4|.
TGTGCCAGCAGTGCCTCACAGGGGCCGGATGAAAAACTGTTTTTT
CASSASQGPDEKLFF
>TRBJ1-1|TRBD1|TRBV6-5|many
TGTGCCAGCAGTGACTCCAGGGGGATGAACACTGAAGCTTTCTTT
CASSDSRGMNTEAFF
>TRBJ2-7|TRBD1|TRBV3-1/TRBV3-2|once
TGTGCCAGCAGCCAAGAGGTAGGGACAGGGGGTTCGGAGCAGTACTTC
CASSQEVGTGGSEQYF
>TRBJ2-1|.|TRBV14|.
TGTGCCAGCAGCCAAGCCAGGCCGAGCTCCTACAATGAGCAGTTCTTC
CASSQARPSSYNEQFF
>TRBJ2-5|.|TRBV7-2|few
TGTGCCAGCAGCTTAGGACAGCACCAAGAGACCCAGTACTTC
CASSLGQHQETQYF
>TRBJ2-3|TRBD2|TRBV4-1|.
TGCGCCAGCAGCCAAGAAGCGGCTAGCGGGAGCTATACGCAGTATTTT
CASSQEAASGSYTQYF
>TRBJ2-6|TRBD2|TRBV7-3|once
TGTGCCAGCAGCTTACGGCTAGCGGGAGACTCTGGGGCCAACGTCCTGACTTTC
CASSLRLAGDSGANVLTF
>TRBJ2-7|TRBD2|TRBV2|.
TGTGCCAGCAGTGAGGGGCGACCAGCGGGAGGATACGAGCAGTACTTC
CASSEGRPAGGYEQYF
>TRBJ1-1|.|TRBV5-1|.
TGCGCCAGCAGCTTGTACGGGGAGAACACTGAAGCTTTCTTT
CASSLYGENTEAFF
>TRBJ1-1|.|TRBV19|.
TGTGCCAGTAGTATCGGGGGTAGGAACACTGAAGCTTTCTTT
CASSIGGRNTEAFF
>TRBJ2-5|.|TRBV7-9|.
TGTGCCAGCAGCTTTTCGAGTGCGGAGACCCAGTACTTC
CASSFSSAETQYF
>TRBJ2-6|.|TRBV5-1|.
TGCGCCAGCACCTCCCGACAGCCTGGGGCCAACGTCCTGACTTTC
CASTSRQPGANVLTF
>TRBJ1-1|.|TRBV24-1|.
TGTGCCACCAGTGACCGCAGGAACACTGAAGCTTTCTTT
CATSDRRNTEAFF
>TRBJ1-6|.|TRBV7-2|.
TGTGCCAGCAGCTTAACCTCTCAGGGGTATTCACCCCTCCACTTT
CASSLTSQGYSPLHF
>TRBJ2-7|.|TRBV20-1|.
TGCAGTGCTAGAGCCACCTACGAGCAGTACTTC
CSARATYEQYF